Each of the 9 T cell receptor beta chains below was sequenced from the same sample in a study of cytomegalovirus exposure and HLA in healthy donors. Vbeta (60) and Jbeta (13) primers were used in the PCR. Profiling relied on immunoSEQ multiplex PCR, and the TCRdb table lists in-frame clones only, not all of them. The sample has 110,000 or so clones, around 74% seen once. The sample taken for sequencing was PBMCs. Receptors were obtained from a woman in her thirties or forties in good health and CMV-seropositive.

The chain has TRBV10-2 and TRBJ2-7; 8 bases are shared with TRBD2. Trimming took 0 bases from V and 3 from J; bases not matched to a gene: 16. This CDR3 comprises 19 residues. CDR1 and CDR2 from the germline V gene are WSHSY and SAAADI. CDR3 nucleotides: TGCGCCAGCAGTGAGTCAGGAACAACGGGACTAGTGTTTTACTACGAGCAGTACTTC. Translation: CASSESGTTGLVFYYEQYF.

V is TRBV5-4 and J is TRBJ1-1; maybe TRBD1 (5 bases). Germline-derived CDR1 and CDR2 are SGHNT and YYREEE (reference sequence). Trimming stripped 0 bases from V and 0 bases from J, with 9 bases between. The CDR3 length is 15 residues. In DNA, the CDR3 is TGTGCCAGCAGCTTGGAGCAGGACATGAACACTGAAGCTTTCTTT. Its translation is CASSLEQDMNTEAFF.

This clone was picked up a small number of times. The rearrangement uses TRBV13 and TRBJ2-7; TRBD2 aligns across 7 bases. This CDR3 has 15 amino acids. V trimming: 2 bases; J trimming: 2 bases; junction bases outside the gene matches: 6. CDR1 and CDR2 (germline): PRHDT, FYEKMQ (reference sequence). CDR3 sequence reads: CASSLWAGDPYEQYF. Written as DNA, the CDR3 is TGTGCCAGCAGCTTATGGGCGGGGGACCCCTACGAGCAGTACTTC.

This clone has more than one count but fewer than ten. The rearrangement links TRBV4-2 to TRBJ1-5; 11 nucleotides agree with TRBD1. The CDR3 extends over 16 amino acids. V lost 0 bases to trimming and J lost 7 bases; unmatched junction nucleotides: 5. Looked up from germline, CDR1 is LGHNA and CDR2 is YNFKEQ. CDR3 residues: CASSQEEGTGGQPQHF. DNA of the CDR3: TGTGCCAGCAGCCAAGAAGAGGGGACAGGGGGGCAGCCCCAGCATTTT.

V and J are TRBV29-1 and TRBJ2-5; TRBD2 matches 10 bases. The DNA end favors TRBJ2-7, so the J call may be wrong. From germline, CDR1 is SQVTM and CDR2 ANQGSEA. CDR3 length equals 14 residues. The CDR3 nucleotides read TGCAGCGTTGAATGGACTAGCGGCTCCTACGAGCAGTACTTC. It translates to CSVEWTSGSYEQYF.

This rearrangement joins TRBV10-3 to TRBJ1-1; 7 bases map to TRBD1. V shed 10 bases, J shed 1 base, and the junction held 6 bases outside the gene matches. CDR1 is ENHRY and CDR2 is SYGVKD in the germline V gene. This CDR3 comprises 13 residues. CDR3 sequence (DNA): TGTGCCACCTCGTCAGGGGGGAACACTGAAGCTTTCTTT. As protein: CATSSGGNTEAFF.

This chain connects TRBV7-9 to TRBJ2-6, with D possibly matching TRBD1 (5 bases). Germline V CDR1 and CDR2: SEHNR, FQNEAQ (reference sequence). Trimming took 6 bases from V and 6 from J, leaving 21 bases between them. This CDR3 spans 17 amino acids. CDR3: CASSTTYRSIKANVLTF. The CDR3 DNA follows: TGTGCCAGCAGTACTACTTACAGGAGCATCAAGGCCAACGTCCTGACTTTC.

This sequence joins TRBV10-3 and TRBJ2-7; TRBD2 matches 13 bases. Germline CDR1 ENHRY, CDR2 SYGVKD. V dropped 5 bases and J dropped 2; count of bases not matched to a gene: 15. The CDR3 covers 19 residues. As DNA, the CDR3 is TGTGCCATCAGTAGCGGACTAGCGGGAGTCGTGGGACCCACCTACGAGCAGTACTTC. Translation: CAISSGLAGVVGPTYEQYF.

J is TRBJ2-5 and V is TRBV7-3; 7 bases are a match to TRBD1. Germline CDR1 SGHTA, CDR2 FQGTGA. V trimming: 5 bases; J trimming: 5 bases; junction bases outside the gene matches: 8. The CDR3 extends over 14 amino acids. As DNA, the CDR3 is TGTGCCAGCAGCCGGGACAGTTTTACGGAGACCCAGTACTTC. This gives the protein CASSRDSFTETQYF.